The 28 T cell receptor beta chains listed next were all sequenced from one sample in a study of cytomegalovirus exposure and HLA in healthy donors. The protocol was immunoSEQ multiplex PCR, while the TCRdb copy is restricted to in-frame clones and leaves out a portion. The data contain some 69,000 clones, 96% of them singletons. The sequencing input was PBMCs. The receptors derive from a woman aged 18 to 35 in good health and CMV-seropositive.

The chain recombines TRBV9 with TRBJ2-5; 8 nucleotides agree with TRBD1. CDR3 length: 14 amino acids. V trimming: 4 bases; J trimming: 5 bases; junction bases outside the gene matches: 7. Germline V gives CDR1 SGDLS, CDR2 YYNGEE. CDR3 nucleotides: TGTGCCAGCAGCACCCCAGGGGGCGGTGAGACCCAGTACTTC. It specifies CASSTPGGGETQYF.

The chain links TRBV7-2 to TRBJ2-3; 7 bases map to TRBD2. V was clipped by 5 bases and J by 2 bases; unmatched bases: 13. CDR1 is SGHTA and CDR2 is FQGNSA in the germline V gene. This CDR3 is 17 amino acids long. CDR3: CASSPRGGRGSTDTQYF. The DNA for the CDR3 is TGTGCCAGCAGCCCACGTGGGGGGAGGGGATCCACAGATACGCAGTATTTT. Combining the CDR3 with reference TRBV7-2 and TRBJ2-3 gives the whole variable domain GAGVSQSPSNKVTEKGKDVELRCDPISGHTALYWYRQSLGQGLEFLIYFQGNSAPDKSGLPSDRFSAERTGGSVSTLTIQRTQQEDSAVYLCASSPRGGRGSTDTQYFGPGTRLTVL.

CDR3 bases: TGTGCCAGCAGCTTGACAGGGGGGAACGAGCAGTACTTC. This encodes CASSLTGGNEQYF. The rearrangement uses TRBV11-3 and TRBJ2-7; 9 bases fit TRBD1. V lost 3 bases and J lost 5; bases outside the gene matches: 2. Germline CDR1 SGHNT, CDR2 YENEEA. The CDR3 consists of 13 residues.

The chain combines TRBV25-1 with TRBJ1-2; D is unresolved. This CDR3 is 12 amino acids long. CDR1 MGHDK and CDR2 SYGVNS come from the germline V gene. V was clipped by 4 bases and J by 8 bases, with 11 bases between them. The CDR3 region has the DNA TGTGCCAGCAGTGGCCACGGACTCGGCTACACCTTC. It yields the protein CASSGHGLGYTF.

The chain employs TRBV5-6 and TRBJ1-4, with a possible D match to TRBD1 (5 bases). This CDR3 has 13 amino acids. Deletions cut 4 bases from V and 6 bases from J, with 10 bases between. Germline V gene lookup returns CDR1 SGHDT and CDR2 YYEEEE. CDR3 DNA sequence: TGTGCCAGCAGCCTAGACAGCCATGAAAAACTGTTTTTT. Translated, it gives CASSLDSHEKLFF. Looking up the rest from reference TRBV5-6 and TRBJ1-4 gives the full variable domain: DAGVTQSPTHLIKTRGQQVTLRCSPKSGHDTVSWYQQALGQGPQFIFQYYEEEERQRGNFPDRFSGHQFPNYSSELNVNALLLGDSALYLCASSLDSHEKLFFGSGTQLSVL.

The rearrangement joins TRBV28 to TRBJ1-5; D gene uncertain. The CDR3 consists of 15 residues. Trimming removed 5 bases from V and 0 bases from J, with 11 bases in between. CDR1 and CDR2 from the germline V gene are MDHEN and SYDVKM. This CDR3 is CASSGTVNSNQPQHF. The CDR3 nucleotides read TGTGCCAGCAGTGGTACGGTGAATAGCAATCAGCCCCAGCATTTT.

This clone appeared a single time. The chain joins TRBV19 to TRBJ2-3; the match to TRBD2 covers 13 bases. Germline V lookup: CDR1 LNHDA, CDR2 SQIVND (reference sequence). The CDR3 loop spans 16 amino acids. The junction had 4 bases not matched to a gene; V was cut back by 7 bases and J by 0 bases. The CDR3, as DNA: TGTGCCAGTACCACTAGCGGGAGGGGTAGCACAGATACGCAGTATTTT. It specifies CASTTSGRGSTDTQYF.

The chain has TRBV7-9 and TRBJ2-5; possibly TRBD1 for D (6 bases). Germline loops: CDR1 SEHNR, CDR2 FQNEAQ (reference sequence). This CDR3 is built from 13 residues. V was shortened by 5 bases and J by 4 bases, with 11 bases between the two germline ends. The CDR3 region has the DNA TGTGCCAGCAGCGCCTCAGGGGTAGAGACCCAGTACTTC. The encoded protein is CASSASGVETQYF.

The rearrangement uses TRBV28 and TRBJ1-1; D not certain. CDR1 MDHEN and CDR2 SYDVKM come from the germline V gene. This CDR3 contains 14 residues. V was pared by 7 bases and J by 0 bases, with 12 bases between. The CDR3 reads CASKSTDLNTEAFF. The CDR3 DNA sequence: TGTGCCAGCAAAAGCACAGACCTGAACACTGAAGCTTTCTTT.

The chain combines TRBV27 with TRBJ1-5, with a possible D match to TRBD1 (5 bases). Between the trimmed V and J ends, which lost 5 bases and 0 bases, there was a span of 11 bases. The germline V gene has CDR1 MNHEY and CDR2 SMNVEV (reference sequence). The CDR3 spans 15 residues. Here the CDR3 DNA reads TGTGCCAGCAGTCCGCTCAGGGATAGCAATCAGCCCCAGCATTTT. Its translation is CASSPLRDSNQPQHF.

The chain joins TRBV12-5 to TRBJ1-5; 12 nucleotides match TRBD1. The CDR3 is 16 amino acids. V gave up 2 bases and J gave up 6 bases; unmatched junction bases: 5. Germline CDR1 LGHNT, CDR2 FRNRAP. As DNA, the CDR3 is TGTGCTAGTGGTTTGAGGGACAGGGGGCCGCGTCAGCCCCAGCATTTT. This encodes CASGLRDRGPRQPQHF.

The chain employs TRBV4-3 and TRBJ1-4; D possibly corresponds to TRBD1 (5 bases). The length of the CDR3 is 12 residues. Trimming cost V 0 bases and J 14 bases, with 10 bases left between them. Germline CDR1 is LGHNA and CDR2 is YSLEER. The CDR3 DNA reads TGCGCCAGCAGCCAAGAACAAGGGGTTCTGTTTTTT. Its translation is CASSQEQGVLFF.

The chain recombines TRBV27 with TRBJ2-1; D unresolved. With 5 bases removed from V and 4 bases from J, the gap between germline ends came to 9 bases. Germline CDR1 MNHEY, CDR2 SMNVEV (reference sequence). The CDR3 totals 13 residues. The CDR3 loop is CASSNTPYNEQFF. In nucleotides, the CDR3 is TGTGCCAGCAGTAACACCCCTTACAATGAGCAGTTCTTC.

This sequence joins TRBV28 and TRBJ2-5; 7 bases are shared with TRBD2. Per the germline V gene, CDR1 is MDHEN and CDR2 is SYDVKM. The CDR3 runs to 17 residues. The junction had 13 bases not matched to a gene; V was cut back by 6 bases and J by 0 bases. The CDR3 nucleotides read TGTGCCAGCAGCCTCACCGGGGCTAGCGGCTACCAAGAGACCCAGTACTTC. Its translation is CASSLTGASGYQETQYF.

DNA for the CDR3: TGCGCCAGCAGTGACGGACAGGGGGCTGGTAGTACTGAAGCTTTCTTT. It is translated as CASSDGQGAGSTEAFF. The chain combines TRBV10-2 with TRBJ1-1; 11 nucleotides line up with TRBD1. With 3 bases clipped from V and 5 bases from J, the junction kept 8 bases outside the gene matches. Germline V lookup: CDR1 WSHSY, CDR2 SAAADI. The CDR3 length is 16 residues.

J is TRBJ2-7 and V is TRBV7-8, with no clear D. Germline V CDR1 and CDR2: SGHVS, FQNEAQ. V lost 7 bases, J lost 2 bases, and 12 bases lay in between. This CDR3 contains 13 residues. The DNA for the CDR3 is TGTGCCAGCACCCAACGAGGAGCCTACGAGCAGTACTTC. Encoded protein: CASTQRGAYEQYF. Full variable domain (outside the CDR3, taken from reference TRBV7-8 and TRBJ2-7): GAGVSQSPRYKVAKRGQDVALRCDPISGHVSLFWYQQALGQGPEFLTYFQNEAQLDKSGLPSDRFFAERPEGSVSTLKIQRTQQEDSAVYLCASTQRGAYEQYFGPGTRLTVT.

V usage is TRBV29-1 and J usage is TRBJ2-7; 9 bases line up with TRBD1. V trimming: 7 bases; J trimming: 6 bases; junction bases outside the gene matches: 7. CDR1 and CDR2 from the germline V gene are SQVTM and ANQGSEA. The CDR3 is 12 residues long. CDR3 sequence reads: CSAGQGEGEQYF. Here the CDR3 DNA reads TGCAGCGCGGGACAGGGCGAAGGCGAGCAGTACTTC.

The genes are TRBV4-1 and TRBJ1-5; 8 bases match TRBD1. This CDR3 is built from 17 residues. The J segment lost 2 bases and the V segment lost 1 base, leaving 7 bases of the junction unmatched. Germline V lookup: CDR1 MGHRA, CDR2 YSYEKL. The CDR3 DNA is TGCGCCAGCAGCCAAGGATCTCAGGGGGCGCGCAATCAGCCCCAGCATTTT. Translation: CASSQGSQGARNQPQHF.

This chain joins TRBV7-3 and TRBJ2-1; no clear D. Trimming took off 5 bases at V and 13 bases at J, with 6 bases between the two ends. The V gene's germline CDR1 is SGHTA and CDR2 FQGTGA. This CDR3 comprises 9 residues. CDR3 in amino acids: CASSLRQFF. The DNA of the CDR3 is TGTGCCAGCAGCCTACGCCAGTTCTTC.

This chain connects TRBV27 to TRBJ1-2; 8 bases match TRBD1. This CDR3 spans 13 amino acids. CDR1 is MNHEY and CDR2 is SMNVEV in the germline V gene (reference sequence). Losses at the gene ends were 6 bases for V and 8 bases for J; bases not matched to a gene: 8. CDR3 coding DNA: TGTGCCAGCAGACCCTTTGGACAGGGCGGCTACACCTTC. As protein: CASRPFGQGGYTF.

CDR3 amino acids: CASSAKGAGETQYF. CDR3 DNA sequence: TGTGCCAGCAGCGCCAAGGGGGCTGGAGAGACCCAGTACTTC. The rearrangement links TRBV5-6 to TRBJ2-5; 7 nucleotides align to TRBD1. There are 14 residues in the CDR3. The germline V gene has CDR1 SGHDT and CDR2 YYEEEE. V lost 4 bases and J lost 4; bases outside the gene matches: 7.

The chain links TRBV21-1 to TRBJ2-7; the DNA was not compared with TRBD2, the D call given in the table. TRBV21-1 is noted as a pseudogene. The CDR3 extends over 18 amino acids. The CDR3 here is CASSKADRGGGTRYEQYF. CDR3 coding DNA: TGTGCCAGCAGCAAAGCGGATCGTGGGGGGGGTACGAGGTACGAGCAGTACTTC.

V gene TRBV7-8 combines with J gene TRBJ2-1; TRBD2 agrees at 7 bases. Germline V gene sequence: CDR1 SGHVS, CDR2 FQNEAQ. This CDR3 is built from 16 residues. V was pared by 6 bases and J by 3 bases, with 11 bases of the junction left unmatched. The CDR3 here is CASSYQGLSVYNEQFF. The CDR3 DNA reads as TGTGCCAGCAGTTATCAGGGACTATCGGTCTACAATGAGCAGTTCTTC.

The CDR3 sequence: CASSPRLAGVLDTQYF. DNA of the CDR3: TGTGCCAGCAGTCCTAGACTAGCGGGAGTCCTAGATACGCAGTATTTT. The J gene is TRBJ2-3, the V gene TRBV28; 12 positions agree with TRBD2. CDR3 length: 16 residues. The germline V gene has CDR1 MDHEN and CDR2 SYDVKM. The V and J ends lost 5 bases and 5 bases, in that order; junction bases with no gene match: 8.

The V call is TRBV5-6, the J call TRBJ2-7; D possibly corresponds to TRBD1 (6 bases). The V end lost 3 bases, the J end lost 0 bases, and 13 bases lay between the germline ends. The CDR3 runs 15 residues. Per the germline V gene, CDR1 is SGHDT and CDR2 is YYEEEE. In DNA form, the CDR3 reads TGTGCCAGCAGCTACGGACAGACTCTCTCCTACGAGCAGTACTTC. This codes for CASSYGQTLSYEQYF.

V and J are TRBV30 and TRBJ2-6; 7 nucleotides align to TRBD2. Germline V CDR1 and CDR2: GTSNPN, SVGIG (reference sequence). Trimming cost V 0 bases and J 3 bases; bases outside gene matches: 5. The CDR3 is 16 amino acids. As DNA, the CDR3 is TGTGCCTGGAGTGTACGGGCGGGGGTTGGGGCCAACGTCCTGACTTTC. Translating it yields CAWSVRAGVGANVLTF.

The chain recombines TRBV4-3 with TRBJ2-3, with D perhaps TRBD1 (7 bases). Germline values: CDR1 LGHNA, CDR2 YSLEER. The CDR3 has 15 residues. Trimming removed 3 bases at V and 6 bases at J, with 16 bases between. CDR3 amino acids: CASSQSDRAGDTQYF. The CDR3 DNA follows: TGCGCCAGCAGCCAGAGCGACAGGGCGGGGGATACGCAGTATTTT.

This sequence joins TRBV19 and TRBJ2-3, with D hard to call. Trimming shortened V by 5 bases and J by 4 bases, and 7 bases separated the two germline ends. Germline V lookup: CDR1 LNHDA, CDR2 SQIVND (reference sequence). CDR3 size: 12 residues. The CDR3 nucleotides are TGTGCCAGTAGTTCCTTAGCAGATACGCAGTATTTT. The encoded protein is CASSSLADTQYF.